Detailed here is one TCR beta chain. The table lists this clonotype with many counts. Its antigen is unknown. The input lacks base qualities; no much larger clone sits a single base away. The CDR3 runs 14 amino acids, cysteine and phenylalanine included. Only the CDR3 DNA stays, 42 bases, in frame from base 1. At the junction V is shortened by 5 bases and J by 3 bases; bases outside the gene matches: 6. Looking up the germline V gene yields CDR1 MDHEN and CDR2 SYDVKM. Amplification of TCR beta CDR3 regions was carried out from RNA transcripts. The first round of RT-PCR for the TCR CDR3 was performed with the HTBI primer set and the Qiagen OneStep RT-PCR kit. The libraries were constructed in a second round of multiplex PCR and then size-selected and purified. The libraries were sequenced on an Illumina HiSeq2000 using paired-end 100 bp reads. The authors' pipeline ran thus. SOAPnuke was used to process the raw data, throwing out any read that contained adapters or uncalled bases, had a mean Phred below 15, or lacked an exact constant-primer or identifier match. High-quality paired reads were merged with COPE v1.2.5, and unique nucleotide sequences were defined as clonotypes. MiTCR v1.1 was used to align the clonotypes against IMGT TRBV, TRBD and TRBJ reference segments. The analysis included only V-J combinations with a frequency above 0.0001, which together covered 99% to 99.2% of the repertoires. A TCS score was defined as the ratio of F50 (clonal expansion) to E x V (chaos), with BLOSUM62-based TCRdist applied between CDR3 peptides within each V-J. Welch's t-statistics and random forest reduced approximately 520 V-J features to roughly 13, which were used in a naive Bayes classifier (R e1071). The raw public reads went through TCRdb reprocessing: fastp at Q25, MiXCR clone calling, in-frame beta chains kept. Every distinct CDR3 protein forms one entry, paired with its most common genes and DNA. TCRdb's processing, not the study's, gives the V and J calls here. The sample profile shows around 340,000 distinct CDR3 sequences; 20% to 25% of them were found once. Clones ranked in the top ten supply around 50% of the sample.

This record belongs to a study of T cells in Graves' hyperthyroidism and ophthalmopathy (dated by TCRdb to between 2018 and 2020). Regarding the complete study: Peripheral blood samples were taken at initial diagnosis, before any treatment was given. A discovery cohort of roughly 96 patients, about 44 with Graves' ophthalmopathy and 57 with stable Graves' hyperthyroidism, was used to find distinguishing TCR V-J signatures. Prospective prediction of ophthalmopathy was tested in an independent validation cohort consisting of 18 to 20 hyperthyroidism patients and around 17 patients who later progressed to ophthalmopathy. For training and testing, the roughly 93 patients in the discovery cohort were randomly divided in a 7:3 ratio. The study also compared thyroid tissue and blood T-cell repertoires from more than 5 Graves' hyperthyroidism patients. After sampling, hyperthyroidism patients received methimazole starting at 30 mg daily, and ophthalmopathy patients received high-dose intravenous methylprednisolone. According to the paper, TCR Vbeta CDR3 sequencing was carried out on roughly 130 peripheral blood samples, which came from 40 to 45 ophthalmopathy, under 85 hyperthyroidism and 17 progressor patients.

What the study reported, not specific to this receptor: No statistical method was used to fix the sample size in advance, and group allocation was not hidden from the investigators. Most expanded thyroid clonotypes (frequency above 0.001) were also detected in blood, a finding suggesting that blood repertoires may reflect thyroid immune responses. In cross-validation, a model built on a 13 V-J signature told ophthalmopathy apart from stable hyperthyroidism with less than 90% sensitivity and approximately 84% specificity, and in testing the same model reached 80%/75%. During validation, the model predicted progression to ophthalmopathy a median of approximately 7 months ahead of onset, with roughly 65% sensitivity and almost 75% specificity.

Graves' hyperthyroidism was defined as stable when no progression to ophthalmopathy occurred over 18 months of follow-up. Hyperthyroidism patients were newly diagnosed, had a disease duration of under 2 months, and were aged 18 to 65 years. Any patient with an uncontrolled infection, another autoimmune disease, pregnancy or lactation was excluded. Diagnoses were based on clinical symptoms, serum thyroxine and TRAb, thyroid ultrasound and orbital computed tomography. PBMCs were isolated from more than 9 ml of fresh peripheral blood by Ficoll-Paque density gradient centrifugation. Trizol reagent was used to extract total RNA, and RNA quality was then checked on an Agilent 2100 Bioanalyzer.

The specimen sequenced was blood. The chain was built from TRBV28 and TRBJ2-7; the junction holds 8 bases that match TRBD1. This receptor was obtained from a woman aged 50 to 60 with Graves' hyperthyroidism. CDR3 reads: CASSRRQGIYEQYF. The base sequence is TGTGCCAGCAGTCGCAGACAGGGGATCTACGAGCAGTACTTC.